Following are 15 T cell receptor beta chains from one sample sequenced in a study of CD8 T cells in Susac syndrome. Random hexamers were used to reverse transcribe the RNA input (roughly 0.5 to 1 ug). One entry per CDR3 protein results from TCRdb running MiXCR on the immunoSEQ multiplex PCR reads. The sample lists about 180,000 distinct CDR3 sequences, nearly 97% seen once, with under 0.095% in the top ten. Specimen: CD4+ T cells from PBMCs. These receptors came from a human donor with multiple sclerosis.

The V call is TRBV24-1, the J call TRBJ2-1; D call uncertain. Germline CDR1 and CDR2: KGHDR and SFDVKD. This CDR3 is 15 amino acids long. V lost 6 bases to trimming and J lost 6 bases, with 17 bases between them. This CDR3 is CATSPPGFRTNEQFF. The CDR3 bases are TGTGCCACCAGTCCTCCGGGTTTTCGGACCAATGAGCAGTTCTTC.

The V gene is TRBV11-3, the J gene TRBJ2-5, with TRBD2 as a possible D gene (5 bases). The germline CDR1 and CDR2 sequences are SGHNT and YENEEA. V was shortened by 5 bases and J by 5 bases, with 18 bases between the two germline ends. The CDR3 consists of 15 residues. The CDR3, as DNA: TGTGCCAGCAGCACTCGGACTGGAAGAAGCGAGACCCAGTACTTC. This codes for CASSTRTGRSETQYF.

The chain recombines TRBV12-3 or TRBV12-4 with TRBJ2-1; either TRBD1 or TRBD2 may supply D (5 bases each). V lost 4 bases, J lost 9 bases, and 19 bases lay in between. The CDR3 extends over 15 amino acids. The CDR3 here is CASSSDFNGASEQFF. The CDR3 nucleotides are TGTGCCAGCAGTTCAGATTTTAACGGGGCTAGTGAGCAGTTCTTC.

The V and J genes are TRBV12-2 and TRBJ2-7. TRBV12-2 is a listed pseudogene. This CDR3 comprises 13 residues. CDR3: CASRRRRWYEQYF. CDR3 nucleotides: TGTGCATCTCGGCGGCGGCGGTGGTACGAGCAGTACTTC.

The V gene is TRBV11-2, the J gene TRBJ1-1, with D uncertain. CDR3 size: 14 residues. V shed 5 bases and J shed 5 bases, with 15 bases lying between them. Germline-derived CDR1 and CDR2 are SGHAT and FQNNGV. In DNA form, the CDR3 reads TGTGCCAGCAGCCCCCGGATTGATGGGACTGAAGCTTTCTTT. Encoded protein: CASSPRIDGTEAFF.

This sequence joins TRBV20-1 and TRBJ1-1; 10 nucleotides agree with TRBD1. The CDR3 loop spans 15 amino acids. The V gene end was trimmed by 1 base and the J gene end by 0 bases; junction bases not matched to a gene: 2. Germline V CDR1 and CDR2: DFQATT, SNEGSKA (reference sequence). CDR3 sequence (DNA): TGCAGTGCTAGAGGACAGGGGGCGATGAACACTGAAGCTTTCTTT. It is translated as CSARGQGAMNTEAFF.

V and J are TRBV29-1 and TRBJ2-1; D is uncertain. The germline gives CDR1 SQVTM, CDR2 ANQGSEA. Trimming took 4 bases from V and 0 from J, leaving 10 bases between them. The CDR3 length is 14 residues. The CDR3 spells CSVVLGRSYNEQFF. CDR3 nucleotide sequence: TGCAGCGTTGTGCTAGGGCGCTCCTACAATGAGCAGTTCTTC.

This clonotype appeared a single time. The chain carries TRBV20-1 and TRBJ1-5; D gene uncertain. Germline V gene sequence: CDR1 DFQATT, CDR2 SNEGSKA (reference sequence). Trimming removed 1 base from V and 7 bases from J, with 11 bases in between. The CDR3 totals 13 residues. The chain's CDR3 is CSARGGIAQPQHF. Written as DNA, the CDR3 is TGCAGTGCTAGAGGAGGGATAGCACAGCCCCAGCATTTT.

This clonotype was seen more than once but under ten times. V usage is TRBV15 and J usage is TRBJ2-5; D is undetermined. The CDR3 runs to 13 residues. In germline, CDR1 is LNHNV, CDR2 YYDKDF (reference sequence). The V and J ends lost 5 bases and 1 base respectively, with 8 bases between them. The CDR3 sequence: CATSRGIQETQYF. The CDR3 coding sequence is TGTGCCACCAGCCGTGGGATCCAAGAGACCCAGTACTTC.

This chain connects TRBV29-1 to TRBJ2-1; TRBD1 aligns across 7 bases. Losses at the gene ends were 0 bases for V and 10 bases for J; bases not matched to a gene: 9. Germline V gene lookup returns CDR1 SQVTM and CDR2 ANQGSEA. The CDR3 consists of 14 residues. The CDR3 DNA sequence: TGCAGCGTTGAAGACGACAGGGCATCCGGGGAGCAGTTCTTC. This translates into CSVEDDRASGEQFF.

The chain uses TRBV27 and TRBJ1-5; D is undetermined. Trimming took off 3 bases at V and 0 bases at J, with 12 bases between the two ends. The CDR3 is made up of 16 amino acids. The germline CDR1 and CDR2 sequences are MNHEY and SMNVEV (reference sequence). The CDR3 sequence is CASSLIGTYSNQPQHF. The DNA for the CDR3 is TGTGCCAGCAGTTTGATCGGTACCTATAGCAATCAGCCCCAGCATTTT.

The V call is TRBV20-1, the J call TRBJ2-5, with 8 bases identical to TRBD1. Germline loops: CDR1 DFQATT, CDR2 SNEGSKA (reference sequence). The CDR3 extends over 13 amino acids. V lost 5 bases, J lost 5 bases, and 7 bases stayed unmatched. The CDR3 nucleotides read TGCAGTGCTGGGCGGACAGGGATGGAGACCCAGTACTTC. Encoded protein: CSAGRTGMETQYF.

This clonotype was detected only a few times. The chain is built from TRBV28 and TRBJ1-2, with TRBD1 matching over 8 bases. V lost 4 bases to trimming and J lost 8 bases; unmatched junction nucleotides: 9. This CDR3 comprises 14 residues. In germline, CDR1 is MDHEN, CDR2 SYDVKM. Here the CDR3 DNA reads TGTGCCAGCAGTTCCTTAGGACAGGGAGACGGCTACACCTTC. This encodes CASSSLGQGDGYTF.

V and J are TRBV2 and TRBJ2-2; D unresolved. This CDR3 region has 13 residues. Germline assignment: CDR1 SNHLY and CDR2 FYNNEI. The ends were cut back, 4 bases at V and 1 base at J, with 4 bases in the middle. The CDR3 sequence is CASSGLNTGELFF. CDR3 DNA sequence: TGTGCCAGCAGTGGACTGAACACCGGGGAGCTGTTTTTT.

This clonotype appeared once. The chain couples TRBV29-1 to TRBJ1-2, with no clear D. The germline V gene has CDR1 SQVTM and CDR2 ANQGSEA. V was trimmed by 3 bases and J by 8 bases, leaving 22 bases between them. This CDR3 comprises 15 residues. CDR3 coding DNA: TGCAGCGTTGATGTGAGTCCCACCGGAGGAAACGGCTACACCTTC. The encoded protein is CSVDVSPTGGNGYTF.